Here is one T cell receptor (beta chain) with its context. Study processing details: Amplifying reference gene primers gave estimates of nucleated cell counts. Sequencing used immunoSEQ multiplex PCR; TCRdb keeps in-frame clones, though not all of them. V and J calls and clone size are given by that table; D and trimming were obtained from the DNA. This sample has 240,000 or so clones, with roughly nine tenths found just once. This entry is derived from a study of blood T cell repertoires in COVID-19. Turning to the study itself: Samples taken during acute and convalescent COVID-19 were collected in the United States, Italy and Spain. T cells, B-cell-depleted T cells, or PBMCs supplied cDNA or gDNA.

The CDR3 extends over 14 amino acids. Germline assignment: CDR1 SNHLY and CDR2 FYNNEI. The ends lost 10 bases at V and 2 bases at J; junction bases unmatched: 6. The sequenced sample was peripheral blood. The receptor was derived from a man in his sixties with acute or convalescent COVID-19. This chain connects TRBV2 to TRBJ2-3; 10 bases line up with TRBD2. The CDR3: CATRSGRATDTQYF. The DNA for the CDR3 is TGTGCCACAAGGAGCGGGAGGGCCACAGATACGCAGTATTTT. The full variable domain, its missing parts supplied by reference TRBV2 and TRBJ2-3, is EPEVTQTPSHQVTQMGQEVILRCVPISNHLYFYWYRQILGQKVEFLVSFYNNEISEKSEIFDDQFSVERPDGSNFTLKIRSTKLEDSAMYFCATRSGRATDTQYFGPGTRLTVL.